The clone carrying this TCR beta chain was detected many times. As yet, its antigen is unknown. This CDR3 is 17 amino acids long. Germline V gives CDR1 LNHNV, CDR2 YYDKDF (reference sequence). V was pared by 0 bases and J by 4 bases, with 17 bases between. This specimen belongs to a study of CD8 T cells in ankylosing spondylitis. TCRdb called the 5' RACE reads again in MiXCR, with one record for every CDR3 protein. Among 200,000 to 250,000 distinct CDR3 sequences listed, approximately 10% were seen once. Broader study findings: Characteristic, it appeared, of ankylosing spondylitis blood was a TCR beta motif of about eight highly homologous variants.

V and J are TRBV15 and TRBJ2-3; TRBD1 is a possible D gene (6 bases). Material for sequencing was blood, either unsorted or a sorted T cell fraction (not recorded which). The receptor was isolated from a male donor with ankylosing spondylitis or in good health (not recorded which). The chain's CDR3 is CATSRDTLQGRADTQYF. As DNA, the CDR3 is TGTGCCACCAGCAGAGATACATTACAGGGTAGGGCAGATACGCAGTATTTT.